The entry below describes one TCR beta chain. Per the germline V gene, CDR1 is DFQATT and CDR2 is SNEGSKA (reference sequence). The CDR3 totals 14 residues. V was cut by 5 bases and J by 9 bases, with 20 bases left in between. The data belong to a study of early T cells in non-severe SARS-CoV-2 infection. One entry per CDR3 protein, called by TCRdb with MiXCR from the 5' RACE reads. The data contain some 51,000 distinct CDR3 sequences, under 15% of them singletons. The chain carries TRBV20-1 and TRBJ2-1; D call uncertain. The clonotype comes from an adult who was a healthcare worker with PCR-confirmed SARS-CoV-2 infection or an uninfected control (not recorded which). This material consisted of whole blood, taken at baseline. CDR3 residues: CSAQNTFSIREQFF. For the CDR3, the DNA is TGCAGTGCTCAGAATACCTTCAGCATTCGTGAGCAGTTCTTC.